These T cell receptor beta chains were read from a single sample in a study of shared T cell receptors in the human thymus. Sequencing was performed with immunoSEQ multiplex PCR; in TCRdb, only in-frame clones are kept and a portion is missing. Among approximately 490,000 clones listed, around 78% were seen once. This same sample was also taken into another study, of human thymus T cells.

Source material: thymocytes. The origin of the receptors is a boy younger than two with a congenital heart defect. The CDR3 runs from the conserved cysteine through the conserved F or W. D genes are given only for firm matches. Clone size is given for some rows only: seen once, a few or many times, or a class if the clone is expanded.

V: TRBV25-1; size: -; length: 12; D: -; J: TRBJ1-3; DNA: TGTGCCAGCAGTACCCAGGAATACACCATATATTTT; CDR3: CASSTQEYTIYF
V: TRBV10-3; size: -; length: 18; D: -; J: TRBJ2-7; DNA: TGTGCCATCAGTGACCGACCTGCACTCCGGGTCCTAGACTACGAGCAGTACTTC; CDR3: CAISDRPALRVLDYEQYF
V: TRBV14; size: -; length: 18; D: -; J: TRBJ2-2; DNA: TGTGCCAGCAGCCAAGAGGGGAGGTCTCCGAACTCTGCCGGGGAGCTGTTTTTT; CDR3: CASSQEGRSPNSAGELFF
V: TRBV6-5; size: -; length: 14; D: TRBD2; J: TRBJ2-7; DNA: TGTGCCAGCAGGAAGCGGGAGGGCCTCTACGAGCAGTACTTC; CDR3: CASRKREGLYEQYF
V: TRBV15; size: -; length: 16; D: -; J: TRBJ2-2; DNA: TGTGCCACCAGCAGAGAACGGAGCAGGGGCACCGGGGAGCTGTTTTTT; CDR3: CATSRERSRGTGELFF
V: TRBV7-8; size: once; length: 17; D: TRBD1; J: TRBJ2-5; DNA: TGTGCCAGCAGCCCGGGGGGGACAGGGGCTTTGGGAAAGACCCAGTACTTC; CDR3: CASSPGGTGALGKTQYF
V: TRBV6-1; size: -; length: 15; D: -; J: TRBJ1-5; DNA: TGTGCCAGCAGGGGGGGGCAGGGAGGAAATCAGCCCCAGCATTTT; CDR3: CASRGGQGGNQPQHF
V: TRBV15; size: -; length: 19; D: -; J: TRBJ2-3; DNA: TGTGCCACCAGCAGAGACTCCAGGGGACCGGTAAGAGGCCCAGATACGCAGTATTTT; CDR3: CATSRDSRGPVRGPDTQYF
V: TRBV15; size: -; length: 18; D: -; J: TRBJ2-7; DNA: TGTGCCACCAGCACGGAAAATCGGGACACCGATAGCTCCTACGAGCAGTACTTC; CDR3: CATSTENRDTDSSYEQYF
V: TRBV19; size: -; length: 14; D: -; J: TRBJ2-1; DNA: TGTGCCAGTAGTATAGGAGGTAGCTGGAATGAGCAGTTCTTC; CDR3: CASSIGGSWNEQFF
V: TRBV25-1; size: -; length: 15; D: -; J: TRBJ2-7; DNA: TGTGCCAGCAGTGAAAAGTGGCTTCACTCCTACGAGCAGTACTTC; CDR3: CASSEKWLHSYEQYF
V: TRBV20-1; size: -; length: 11; D: TRBD2; J: TRBJ2-3; DNA: TGCAGTGCTAGACCTAGCGGCACGCAGTATTTT; CDR3: CSARPSGTQYF
V: TRBV27; size: -; length: 15; D: TRBD2; J: TRBJ2-2; DNA: TGTGCCAGCAGTTTAGCGGGAGGGCCGGCCGGGGAGCTGTTTTTT; CDR3: CASSLAGGPAGELFF
V: TRBV19; size: few; length: 15; D: -; J: TRBJ2-7; DNA: TGTGCCAGTAGTATCCGGGACATGCCCTACTACGAGCAGTACTTC; CDR3: CASSIRDMPYYEQYF
V: TRBV15; size: -; length: 13; D: -; J: TRBJ1-1; DNA: TGTGCCACACATTTCAGGGGAAGCACTGAAGCTTTCTTT; CDR3: CATHFRGSTEAFF
V: TRBV20-1; size: -; length: 11; D: -; J: TRBJ1-2; DNA: TGCAGTGCCGCTCAAGGGGCCCCTATTCCCTTC; CDR3: CSAAQGAPIPF
V: TRBV6-5; size: -; length: 14; D: -; J: TRBJ1-1; DNA: TGTGCCAGCAGTTACTCCGACAGGAACACTGAAGCTTTCTTT; CDR3: CASSYSDRNTEAFF
V: TRBV10-1; size: few; length: 17; D: TRBD1; J: TRBJ2-7; DNA: TGCGCCAGCAGTGAGTTGGGGGACAGGGCAATATTCTACGAGCAGTACTTC; CDR3: CASSELGDRAIFYEQYF
V: TRBV5-6; size: -; length: 16; D: -; J: TRBJ2-1; DNA: TGTGCCAGCAGCCCCGACCGGACTAAGGACAACAATGAGCAGTTCTTC; CDR3: CASSPDRTKDNNEQFF
V: TRBV6-5; size: -; length: 15; D: -; J: TRBJ2-3; DNA: TGTGCCAGCACCCAACGTACATCTAGCACAGATACGCAGTATTTT; CDR3: CASTQRTSSTDTQYF
V: TRBV4-2; size: -; length: 15; D: -; J: TRBJ2-3; DNA: TGTGCCAGCAGCCAAGGGAGGTTGGCCCCAGATACGCAGTATTTT; CDR3: CASSQGRLAPDTQYF
V: TRBV19; size: -; length: 14; D: -; J: TRBJ1-2; DNA: TGTGCCAGTAAGGGCCGGGGATTCGGCTATGGCTACACCTTC; CDR3: CASKGRGFGYGYTF
V: TRBV5-8; size: -; length: 20; D: TRBD2; J: TRBJ2-7; DNA: TGTGCCAGCAGCCCATGGGGTGCGACAGGGGTCCGACTAGCGGGACACGAGCAGTACTTC; CDR3: CASSPWGATGVRLAGHEQYF
V: TRBV5-1; size: -; length: 17; D: TRBD2; J: TRBJ2-4; DNA: TGCGCCAGCAGCTTGTGTCTAGCGGGAGTTGCTAAAAACATTCAGTACTTC; CDR3: CASSLCLAGVAKNIQYF